The 27 T cell receptor beta chains presented below share a single source sample, sequenced in a study of graft-versus-host responses after intestinal transplantation. For these receptors, no antigen is known. The table came from immunoSEQ multiplex PCR; TCRdb's copy has only in-frame clones and leaves some out. The sample records around 110,000 clones, roughly 93% being singletons. The specimen was unstimulated CD8+ T cells sorted from spleen or lymph node cells, collected before transplant. The receptors here all came from a human donor who was the organ donor for an intestinal transplant.

V is TRBV6-1 and J is TRBJ1-2; unclear D gene. CDR3 length: 12 amino acids. V was pared by 6 bases and J by 7 bases, with 12 bases between. Per the germline V gene, CDR1 is MNHNS and CDR2 is SASEGT. The DNA of the CDR3 is TGTGCCAGCAGGCGAGGCTGGTCTGGCTACACCTTC. As protein: CASRRGWSGYTF.

The chain recombines TRBV30 with TRBJ2-5, with D maybe TRBD1 (6 bases). Germline-derived CDR1 and CDR2 are GTSNPN and SVGIG (reference sequence). V was clipped by 1 base and J by 4 bases, with 10 bases between them. The CDR3 is 13 amino acids. CDR3 DNA sequence: TGTGCCTGGAGTGGAACAGGGAGAGAGACCCAGTACTTC. It translates to CAWSGTGRETQYF.

The chain combines TRBV28 with TRBJ2-5; TRBD2 aligns across 7 bases. This CDR3 is 15 amino acids long. CDR1 and CDR2 (germline): MDHEN, SYDVKM. The ends lost 7 bases at V and 2 bases at J; junction bases unmatched: 10. CDR3: CASTVRWGGQETQYF. Here the CDR3 DNA reads TGTGCCAGCACCGTCCGGTGGGGGGGGCAAGAGACCCAGTACTTC.

This chain uses TRBV12-5 with TRBJ1-3; D remains ambiguous. Deletions cut 3 bases from V and 0 bases from J, with 6 bases between. The CDR3 spans 14 residues. CDR1 and CDR2 from the germline V gene are LGHNT and FRNRAP. CDR3 region: CASGFSRSGNTIYF. The CDR3, as DNA: TGTGCTAGTGGTTTTTCCCGCTCTGGAAACACCATATATTTT. The whole variable domain, remainder taken from reference TRBV12-5 and TRBJ1-3, is DARVTQTPRHKVTEMGQEVTMRCQPILGHNTVFWYRQTMMQGLELLAYFRNRAPLDDSGMPKDRFSAEMPDATLATLKIQPSEPRDSAVYFCASGFSRSGNTIYFGEGSWLTVV.

The chain links TRBV2 to TRBJ2-1; D not certain. The CDR3 loop spans 13 amino acids. CDR1 and CDR2 (germline): SNHLY, FYNNEI. V was cut by 11 bases and J by 1 base, with 12 bases left in between. The CDR3 sequence is CALTRVSYNEQFF. The CDR3 DNA is TGTGCCTTGACTCGAGTTTCCTACAATGAGCAGTTCTTC.

The J gene is TRBJ2-5, the V gene TRBV6-6; D tentatively fits TRBD1 or TRBD2 (5 bases each). This CDR3 is built from 15 residues. Per germline, CDR1 MNHNY and CDR2 SVGAGI (reference sequence). V was trimmed by 2 bases and J by 2 bases, leaving 12 bases between them. The CDR3 loop is CASSYRDRRQETQYF. The CDR3 nucleotides read TGTGCCAGCAGTTACCGGGACCGGCGACAAGAGACCCAGTACTTC.

The rearrangement joins TRBV9 to TRBJ1-2, with no clear D. This CDR3 comprises 16 residues. The ends were cut back, 3 bases at V and 8 bases at J, with 23 bases in the middle. Germline loops: CDR1 SGDLS, CDR2 YYNGEE. In DNA form, the CDR3 reads TGTGCCAGCAGCGCCCCGGTTGATGGGTCCTTTTGGGGCTACACCTTC. Translated: CASSAPVDGSFWGYTF.

The CDR3: CASSLAGAGDTQYF. CDR3 bases: TGTGCCAGCAGCTTAGCGGGAGCGGGAGATACGCAGTATTTT. The rearrangement links TRBV7-2 to TRBJ2-3, with a weak D call TRBD2 (6 bases). V lost 0 bases, J lost 5 bases, and 9 bases lay in between. CDR1 is SGHTA and CDR2 is FQGNSA in the germline V gene. CDR3 length: 14 amino acids.

The rearrangement uses TRBV13 and TRBJ1-4; weak D call: TRBD1 (6 bases). The CDR3 is 17 residues long. The germline gives CDR1 PRHDT, CDR2 FYEKMQ (reference sequence). Trimming took 5 bases from V and 0 from J, leaving 16 bases between them. CDR3 nucleotides: TGTGCCAGCAGCCCCGGGGGCAGGGCCGCAACTAATGAAAAACTGTTTTTT. It codes for CASSPGGRAATNEKLFF. The full variable domain, in which reference TRBV13 and TRBJ1-4 provide the parts outside the CDR3, is AAGVIQSPRHLIKEKRETATLKCYPIPRHDTVYWYQQGPGQDPQFLISFYEKMQSDKGSIPDRFSAQQFSDYHSELNMSSLELGDSALYFCASSPGGRAATNEKLFFGSGTQLSVL.

The gene calls are TRBV6-6 and TRBJ2-7; 11 bases are shared with TRBD2. CDR1 and CDR2 (germline): MNHNY, SVGAGI (reference sequence). The CDR3 runs to 16 residues. V trimming: 4 bases; J trimming: 3 bases; junction bases outside the gene matches: 8. CDR3 bases: TGTGCCAGCAGTTCAGAACTAGCGGGAGTCGGCTACGAGCAGTACTTC. This codes for CASSSELAGVGYEQYF.

The chain couples TRBV28 to TRBJ2-7; possibly TRBD1 for D (6 bases). The CDR3 spans 14 residues. Germline loops: CDR1 MDHEN, CDR2 SYDVKM. Trimming cost V 6 bases and J 0 bases, with 12 bases left between them. CDR3 region: CASSTTGISYEQYF. CDR3 nucleotides: TGTGCCAGCAGCACTACAGGGATCTCCTACGAGCAGTACTTC.

In its sample, this clone was seen once. This chain connects TRBV4-1 to TRBJ2-7, with TRBD1 identical over 7 bases. The J segment lost 2 bases and the V segment lost 4 bases, leaving 5 bases of the junction unmatched. CDR1 and CDR2 from the germline V gene are MGHRA and YSYEKL. The CDR3 contains 14 residues. The CDR3: CASSPTGRAYEQYF. The CDR3 DNA follows: TGCGCCAGCAGCCCGACAGGGCGGGCCTACGAGCAGTACTTC.

CDR3 sequence (DNA): TGTGCCAGCAGCTCCCGGGACAGGGCGTACGAGCAGTACTTC. It specifies CASSSRDRAYEQYF. The rearrangement links TRBV7-9 to TRBJ2-7; 9 nucleotides agree with TRBD1. The CDR3 loop spans 14 amino acids. V gave up 4 bases and J gave up 4 bases; unmatched junction bases: 5. Germline V gives CDR1 SEHNR, CDR2 FQNEAQ (reference sequence).

In DNA, the CDR3 is TGTGCCAGCAGTTTGTGGACAGGGGGGTCCGAGCAGTACTTC. Its translation: CASSLWTGGSEQYF. This chain joins TRBV28 and TRBJ2-7; 10 bases are a match to TRBD1. The CDR3 totals 14 residues. V lost 3 bases to trimming and J lost 6 bases; unmatched junction nucleotides: 5. CDR1 and CDR2 (germline): MDHEN, SYDVKM. Based on the CDR3 plus reference TRBV28 and TRBJ2-7, the full variable domain is DVKVTQSSRYLVKRTGEKVFLECVQDMDHENMFWYRQDPGLGLRLIYFSYDVKMKEKGDIPEGYSVSREKKERFSLILESASTNQTSMYLCASSLWTGGSEQYFGPGTRLTVT.

CDR3 bases: TGTGCCAGCAGTCTCAGGGGGGATGGCTACACCTTC. It specifies CASSLRGDGYTF. The J gene is TRBJ1-2, the V gene TRBV27; the match to TRBD1 covers 7 bases. The length of the CDR3 is 12 residues. J lost 6 bases, V lost 5 bases, and 3 bases had no gene match. Germline V lookup: CDR1 MNHEY, CDR2 SMNVEV (reference sequence).

V gene TRBV11-2 combines with J gene TRBJ2-7; the match to TRBD2 covers 11 bases. This CDR3 spans 15 amino acids. Trimming removed 6 bases from V and 3 bases from J; junction bases left unmatched: 7. Per germline, CDR1 SGHAT and CDR2 FQNNGV. In nucleotides, the CDR3 is TGTGCCAGCAGGACTATGACTAGCGGGAACTACGAGCAGTACTTC. This sequence encodes CASRTMTSGNYEQYF.

This rearrangement joins TRBV7-9 to TRBJ2-7; a possible D gene is TRBD1 (7 bases). Germline CDR1 and CDR2: SEHNR and FQNEAQ (reference sequence). Trimming removed 2 bases from V and 3 bases from J, with 17 bases in between. This CDR3 comprises 16 residues. The CDR3 coding sequence is TGTGCCAGCAGCTTAAAGGAGGGGGCAGGGGGCTACGAGCAGTACTTC. Translation: CASSLKEGAGGYEQYF. Combining the CDR3 with reference TRBV7-9 and TRBJ2-7 gives the whole variable domain DTGVSQNPRHKITKRGQNVTFRCDPISEHNRLYWYRQTLGQGPEFLTYFQNEAQLEKSRLLSDRFSAERPKGSFSTLEIQRTEQGDSAMYLCASSLKEGAGGYEQYFGPGTRLTVT.

CDR3 sequence (DNA): TGTGCCAGCAGCTTAGGTTTTGGGCGGACCCCATCCAATGAGCAGTTCTTC. Protein product: CASSLGFGRTPSNEQFF. V and J are TRBV11-2 and TRBJ2-1; no clear D. The germline gives CDR1 SGHAT, CDR2 FQNNGV. The CDR3 consists of 17 residues. V lost 1 base, J lost 6 bases, and 19 bases lay in between.

CDR3 bases: TGTGCCAGCACCATTAGGGTGGACGGCTACACCTTC. It is translated as CASTIRVDGYTF. V and J are TRBV13 and TRBJ1-2; no definite D call. The length of the CDR3 is 12 residues. V was clipped by 7 bases and J by 8 bases, with 14 bases between them. Looked up from germline, CDR1 is PRHDT and CDR2 is FYEKMQ (reference sequence). Looking up the rest from reference TRBV13 and TRBJ1-2 gives the full variable domain: AAGVIQSPRHLIKEKRETATLKCYPIPRHDTVYWYQQGPGQDPQFLISFYEKMQSDKGSIPDRFSAQQFSDYHSELNMSSLELGDSALYFCASTIRVDGYTFGSGTRLTVV.

This chain joins TRBV4-1 and TRBJ1-2; D might be TRBD1 (5 bases). Trimming removed 1 base from V and 3 bases from J, with 12 bases in between. Germline lookup yields CDR1 MGHRA and CDR2 YSYEKL. There are 15 residues in the CDR3. CDR3: CASSQGARDDYGYTF. The CDR3 DNA reads TGCGCCAGCAGCCAAGGTGCCAGGGACGACTATGGCTACACCTTC.

The chain is built from TRBV19 and TRBJ2-3; D is possibly TRBD2 (7 bases). The CDR3 totals 15 residues. The germline gives CDR1 LNHDA, CDR2 SQIVND (reference sequence). V gave up 3 bases and J gave up 2 bases, with 12 bases separating them. The CDR3 region is CASSIAGATTDTQYF. Written as DNA, the CDR3 is TGTGCCAGTAGTATCGCGGGGGCTACCACAGATACGCAGTATTTT.

The sample holds one count of this clone. The chain uses TRBV5-5 and TRBJ2-4; 8 nucleotides agree with TRBD1. The CDR3 is 16 amino acids. V gave up 1 base and J gave up 8 bases; unmatched junction bases: 11. CDR1 and CDR2 (germline): SGHKS, YYEKEE (reference sequence). The CDR3 nucleotides read TGTGCCAGCAGCTTGAGAGCAGGGGGCCGGTGGGACATTCAGTACTTC. This encodes CASSLRAGGRWDIQYF.

J is TRBJ1-2 and V is TRBV9; D may be TRBD1 (5 bases). Trimming stripped 4 bases from V and 4 bases from J, with 14 bases between. This CDR3 has 14 residues. Germline V gene lookup returns CDR1 SGDLS and CDR2 YYNGEE. CDR3 DNA sequence: TGTGCCAGCAGCCCCAGGGAGGGGAGCTATGGCTACACCTTC. This codes for CASSPREGSYGYTF.

The chain is built from TRBV6-5 and TRBJ1-2; D is uncertain. In germline, CDR1 is MNHEY, CDR2 SVGAGI. Trimming shortened V by 3 bases and J by 8 bases, and 7 bases separated the two germline ends. CDR3 length: 11 residues. In DNA form, the CDR3 reads TGTGCCAGCAGTTATCAAGGGGGCTACACCTTC. It encodes CASSYQGGYTF.

The gene calls are TRBV7-8 and TRBJ2-1; 8 bases line up with TRBD2. Trimming cost V 5 bases and J 8 bases; bases outside gene matches: 11. The germline V gene has CDR1 SGHVS and CDR2 FQNEAQ. This CDR3 spans 15 amino acids. CDR3 DNA: TGTGCCAGCAGCCCTCCGGGGGGGGGAGTCGATGAGCAGTTCTTC. Protein sequence: CASSPPGGGVDEQFF.

The chain joins TRBV6-5 to TRBJ2-3, with D possibly TRBD2 on 5 matching bases. The CDR3 contains 14 residues. The germline V gene encodes CDR1 MNHEY and CDR2 SVGAGI. V lost 3 bases and J lost 1, with 8 bases in between. The chain's CDR3 is CASSYSARTDTQYF. Here the CDR3 DNA reads TGTGCCAGCAGTTATAGCGCACGCACAGATACGCAGTATTTT.

The CDR3 nucleotides read TGTGCCAGTAGCCGGGACCGGGATTACTCACCCCTCCACTTT. Its protein is CASSRDRDYSPLHF. The J gene is TRBJ1-6, the V gene TRBV19; TRBD1 might be the D (5 bases). Germline loops: CDR1 LNHDA, CDR2 SQIVND (reference sequence). The V end lost 6 bases, the J end lost 10 bases, and 16 bases lay between the germline ends. This CDR3 spans 14 amino acids. Full variable domain (remainder filled in from reference TRBV19 and TRBJ1-6): DGGITQSPKYLFRKEGQNVTLSCEQNLNHDAMYWYRQDPGQGLRLIYYSQIVNDFQKGDIAEGYSVSREKKESFPLTVTSAQKNPTAFYLCASSRDRDYSPLHFGNGTRLTVT.